This T cell receptor beta chain was observed in a study of cytomegalovirus exposure and HLA in healthy donors. Study-level findings and limits: Later analysis associated a missense DCLRE1C variant with TCR beta V- and J-gene trimming. According to the study, around 160 TCR beta chains were cytomegalovirus-associated.

PCR was performed using 60 Vbeta and 13 Jbeta primers. Data came from immunoSEQ multiplex PCR; TCRdb stores just in-frame clones and leaves some out. Of under 150,000 clones in the sample, approximately 81% were seen once. Germline V CDR1 and CDR2: MNHEY, SMNVEV (reference sequence). The CDR3 length is 16 residues. V was cut by 6 bases and J by 0 bases, with 12 bases left in between. Concerning this clone itself: Its antigen is unknown.

The receptor comes from a man in his late teens or twenties in good health and CMV-seronegative. Sequenced sample: PBMCs. This chain joins TRBV27 and TRBJ1-6; D gene ambiguous. The CDR3 is CASRNFTISYNSPLHF. The CDR3 DNA sequence: TGTGCCAGCAGAAACTTTACGATCTCCTATAATTCACCCCTCCACTTT.